Shown below are 17 T cell receptor beta chains from a single sample sequenced in a study of blood T cell repertoires in COVID-19. The method was immunoSEQ multiplex PCR; TCRdb's version includes in-frame clones alone and lacks a portion of them. The sample records under 20,000 clones, about nine tenths being singletons. The sample taken for sequencing was peripheral blood. The receptors shown here come from a human donor in a cohort sampled during active COVID-19.

The V and J genes are TRBV5-4 and TRBJ2-7, with TRBD1 matching 9 bases. With 3 bases clipped from V and 3 bases from J, the junction kept 7 bases outside the gene matches. Germline V CDR1 and CDR2: SGHNT, YYREEE (reference sequence). This CDR3 region has 15 residues. CDR3 nucleotide sequence: TGTGCCAGCAGCTCAGGGGGACAGGGCAACTACGAGCAGTACTTC. It encodes CASSSGGQGNYEQYF.

The chain employs TRBV6-5 and TRBJ2-3, with 9 bases matching TRBD1. From germline, CDR1 is MNHEY and CDR2 SVGAGI. This CDR3 has 15 residues. V lost 5 bases, J lost 4 bases, and 7 bases stayed unmatched. The CDR3 loop is CASSTRTGAPDTQYF. The CDR3 nucleotides read TGTGCCAGCAGTACCAGGACAGGGGCCCCAGATACGCAGTATTTT.

The J gene is TRBJ2-7, the V gene TRBV19, with 8 bases matching TRBD2. V was clipped by 5 bases and J by 4 bases; unmatched bases: 4. CDR3 length: 13 residues. From germline, CDR1 is LNHDA and CDR2 SQIVND (reference sequence). CDR3 region: CASSYSGKYEQYF. CDR3 in DNA: TGTGCCAGTAGTTATAGCGGGAAATACGAGCAGTACTTC.

The CDR3 loop reads CATAQRGDTDTQYF. The CDR3 nucleotides are TGTGCCACCGCCCAGCGGGGGGACACAGATACGCAGTATTTT. The V gene is TRBV24-1, the J gene TRBJ2-3; TRBD2 agrees at 9 bases. The germline V gene has CDR1 KGHDR and CDR2 SFDVKD. Trimming took 9 bases from V and 2 from J; bases not matched to a gene: 5. This CDR3 has 14 residues.

The chain uses TRBV28 and TRBJ2-7; 7 bases line up with TRBD2. Trimming cost V 2 bases and J 0 bases; bases outside gene matches: 7. CDR1 is MDHEN and CDR2 is SYDVKM in the germline V gene. CDR3 size: 16 residues. CDR3 in amino acids: CASSLPTSPSSYEQYF. For the CDR3, the DNA is TGTGCCAGCAGTTTACCGACTAGCCCGAGCTCCTACGAGCAGTACTTC. Variable domain in full (rest from reference TRBV28 and TRBJ2-7): DVKVTQSSRYLVKRTGEKVFLECVQDMDHENMFWYRQDPGLGLRLIYFSYDVKMKEKGDIPEGYSVSREKKERFSLILESASTNQTSMYLCASSLPTSPSSYEQYFGPGTRLTVT.

The chain couples TRBV6-4 to TRBJ2-7, with 9 bases matching TRBD2. Germline assignment: CDR1 MRHNA and CDR2 SNTAGT. This CDR3 comprises 16 residues. Trimming took 5 bases from V and 2 from J; bases not matched to a gene: 10. CDR3 loop: CASSPPGLACPYEQYF. In nucleotides, the CDR3 is TGTGCCAGCAGTCCTCCGGGACTAGCTTGTCCCTACGAGCAGTACTTC.

The gene calls are TRBV19 and TRBJ2-1, with D unclear. The CDR3 is 14 residues long. The V end lost 5 bases, the J end lost 0 bases, and 8 bases lay between the germline ends. The V gene's germline CDR1 is LNHDA and CDR2 SQIVND (reference sequence). CDR3 protein: CASSDKSSYNEQFF. The CDR3 nucleotides read TGTGCCAGTAGTGATAAGAGCTCCTACAATGAGCAGTTCTTC. The variable domain in full, completed from reference TRBV19 and TRBJ2-1, reads DGGITQSPKYLFRKEGQNVTLSCEQNLNHDAMYWYRQDPGQGLRLIYYSQIVNDFQKGDIAEGYSVSREKKESFPLTVTSAQKNPTAFYLCASSDKSSYNEQFFGPGTRLTVL.

The J gene is TRBJ2-3, the V gene TRBV28; 12 positions match TRBD2. The V and J ends lost 1 base and 5 bases, in that order; junction bases with no gene match: 1. This CDR3 has 15 residues. The germline V gene encodes CDR1 MDHEN and CDR2 SYDVKM. CDR3 sequence: CASSLSTSGRDTQYF. CDR3 coding DNA: TGTGCCAGCAGTTTATCGACTAGCGGGAGAGATACGCAGTATTTT.

The V call is TRBV5-1, the J call TRBJ2-3; tentatively, D is TRBD2 (5 bases). V lost 0 bases to trimming and J lost 0 bases, with 11 bases between them. The CDR3 has 16 residues. Germline assignment: CDR1 SGHRS and CDR2 YFSETQ. Here the CDR3 reads CASSLVLRTSTDTQYF. The CDR3 bases are TGCGCCAGCAGCTTGGTTTTGCGGACTAGCACAGATACGCAGTATTTT.

The table lists this clone with a few counts. V and J are TRBV19 and TRBJ2-1; 12 bases match TRBD2. The V segment lost 5 bases and the J segment 9 bases; nucleotides outside the gene matches: 17. Germline CDR1 and CDR2: LNHDA and SQIVND (reference sequence). The CDR3 sequence is 18 residues long. The CDR3 nucleotides read TGTGCCAGTAGTTTGCACCACGAGGCGACTAGCGGGAGAGGTGAGCAGTTCTTC. It is translated as CASSLHHEATSGRGEQFF.

V gene TRBV11-2 combines with J gene TRBJ2-2; D is unresolved. Germline V gene sequence: CDR1 SGHAT, CDR2 FQNNGV. Trimming took 1 base from V and 5 from J, leaving 11 bases between them. The CDR3 extends over 15 amino acids. CDR3 sequence: CASSLVGFKTGELFF. The CDR3, as DNA: TGTGCCAGCAGCTTAGTTGGCTTCAAGACCGGGGAGCTGTTTTTT.

The chain combines TRBV5-6 with TRBJ2-5; D gene ambiguous. This CDR3 has 14 residues. Germline V gene data show CDR1 as SGHDT and CDR2 as YYEEEE. V was clipped by 4 bases and J by 3 bases, with 13 bases between them. In nucleotides, the CDR3 is TGTGCCAGCAGCCCCTATGCGACAAAAGAGACCCAGTACTTC. Translated, it gives CASSPYATKETQYF.

This chain uses TRBV30 with TRBJ2-1, with 8 nucleotides matching TRBD2. CDR3 length: 15 amino acids. Germline values: CDR1 GTSNPN, CDR2 SVGIG (reference sequence). V lost 1 base, J lost 0 bases, and 2 bases stayed unmatched. CDR3 nucleotides: TGTGCCTGGAGTGGGACTAGCTCCTCCTACAATGAGCAGTTCTTC. Its translation is CAWSGTSSSYNEQFF.

The gene calls are TRBV7-2 and TRBJ2-7, with D possibly being TRBD2 (6 bases). V gave up 6 bases and J gave up 0 bases, with 18 bases separating them. The CDR3 sequence is 16 residues long. Germline values: CDR1 SGHTA, CDR2 FQGNSA. The DNA of the CDR3 is TGTGCCAGCAGGGTTGCGGCCGGGGGAAGCTCCTACGAGCAGTACTTC. Its translation is CASRVAAGGSSYEQYF.

The V gene is TRBV4-2, the J gene TRBJ1-2; 11 positions agree with TRBD1. With 4 bases clipped from V and 6 bases from J, the junction kept 13 bases outside the gene matches. The CDR3 extends over 17 amino acids. CDR1 LGHNA and CDR2 YNFKEQ come from the germline V gene. The CDR3 region has the DNA TGTGCCAGCAGCCGGCCGGGACAGGGGGTTCCCCAGGATGGCTACACCTTC. Residues: CASSRPGQGVPQDGYTF.

The J gene is TRBJ1-2, the V gene TRBV9, with 11 bases identical to TRBD1. The CDR3 extends over 14 amino acids. CDR1 and CDR2 from the germline V gene are SGDLS and YYNGEE. The V gene end was trimmed by 4 bases and the J gene end by 11 bases; junction bases not matched to a gene: 10. The CDR3 DNA sequence: TGTGCCAGCAGCCCTCGGACAGGGGGCTTAGAGTACACCTTC. Protein: CASSPRTGGLEYTF.

This chain uses TRBV5-1 with TRBJ2-7, with a weak D call TRBD1 (5 bases). Germline CDR1 and CDR2: SGHRS and YFSETQ. V lost 3 bases, J lost 6 bases, and 10 bases lay in between. The CDR3 sequence is 12 residues long. The CDR3 nucleotides are TGCGCCAGCAGCTCCGGACATTCCGAGCAGTACTTC. Translating it yields CASSSGHSEQYF.